The 3 T cell receptor beta chains in this list originate from one sample, sequenced in a study of blood T cell repertoires in COVID-19. Measured with immunoSEQ multiplex PCR; TCRdb has only the in-frame clones, and not every one. The sample has 150,000 or so clones, about 86% seen once. Sequenced sample: peripheral blood. These receptors were obtained from a woman aged 60-75 years with acute or convalescent COVID-19.

The rearrangement links TRBV11-3 to TRBJ2-1; tentatively, D is TRBD2 (5 bases). The CDR3 sequence is 14 residues long. Germline V gene lookup returns CDR1 SGHNT and CDR2 YENEEA. Trimming removed 6 bases from V and 3 bases from J, with 12 bases in between. CDR3 residues: CASRLSVYYNEQFF. CDR3 nucleotides: TGTGCCAGCAGACTTAGCGTATACTACAATGAGCAGTTCTTC.

V gene TRBV19 combines with J gene TRBJ1-6; D might be TRBD1 (5 bases). The length of the CDR3 is 14 residues. V was trimmed by 3 bases and J by 9 bases, leaving 12 bases between them. Germline V lookup: CDR1 LNHDA, CDR2 SQIVND (reference sequence). The chain's CDR3 is CASSIGTEGSPLHF. The DNA of the CDR3 is TGTGCCAGTAGTATCGGGACTGAGGGTTCACCCCTCCACTTT.

The chain combines TRBV28 with TRBJ1-6; 8 bases map to TRBD1. J was trimmed by 7 bases and V by 5 bases; bases with no gene match: 7. The germline V gene encodes CDR1 MDHEN and CDR2 SYDVKM. The CDR3 totals 15 residues. This chain's CDR3 is CASSALQGDNSPLHF. CDR3 in DNA: TGTGCCAGCAGTGCCTTACAGGGGGACAATTCACCCCTCCACTTT.